Listed below are T cell receptor beta chains from one sample, sequenced in a study of T cells in Graves' hyperthyroidism and ophthalmopathy. TCRdb independently ran MiXCR on the multiplex PCR reads; one entry per CDR3 protein. The sample records some 420,000 distinct CDR3 sequences, approximately 14% being singletons. The material sequenced was blood. All receptors derive from a woman younger than 30 with Graves' hyperthyroidism. Each CDR3 is given without its conserved first and last residue. The order of the fields is clone size, J gene, V gene, CDR3 protein. Size is stated for part of the rows, as once, few or many counts, or as a class when the clone is expanded.

many TRBJ1-5 TRBV18 ASSQYDRASNQPQH
. TRBJ2-1 TRBV3-1 ASSQLRAGTHSYNEQF
many TRBJ1-1 TRBV3-1 ASSPRTGGGGEAF
few TRBJ2-7 TRBV3-1 ASSQLEGVYEQY
many TRBJ2-7 TRBV20-1 SATRSSPDSSYEQY
many TRBJ2-3 TRBV7-9 ASSLVGLGDTQY
many TRBJ1-1 TRBV20-1 SARLVGGSEAF
many TRBJ1-2 TRBV6-1 ASSLGGHNYGYT
once TRBJ2-2 TRBV10-3 VIRRTSGSSNTGELF
many TRBJ2-7 TRBV2 ASSELFDRNYEQY
many TRBJ2-1 TRBV5-1 ASRGTSYNEQF
many TRBJ2-1 TRBV30 AWRQVNEQF
many TRBJ2-3 TRBV19 ASSIQGVSQGITDTQY
. TRBJ1-6 TRBV20-1 SARPGEGTGQIYNSPLH
many TRBJ2-3 TRBV2 ASSRAGGADTQY
. TRBJ1-1 TRBV5-1 ANSLQTGVRGNTEAF
. TRBJ2-7 TRBV6-1 ASSPQGVGEQY